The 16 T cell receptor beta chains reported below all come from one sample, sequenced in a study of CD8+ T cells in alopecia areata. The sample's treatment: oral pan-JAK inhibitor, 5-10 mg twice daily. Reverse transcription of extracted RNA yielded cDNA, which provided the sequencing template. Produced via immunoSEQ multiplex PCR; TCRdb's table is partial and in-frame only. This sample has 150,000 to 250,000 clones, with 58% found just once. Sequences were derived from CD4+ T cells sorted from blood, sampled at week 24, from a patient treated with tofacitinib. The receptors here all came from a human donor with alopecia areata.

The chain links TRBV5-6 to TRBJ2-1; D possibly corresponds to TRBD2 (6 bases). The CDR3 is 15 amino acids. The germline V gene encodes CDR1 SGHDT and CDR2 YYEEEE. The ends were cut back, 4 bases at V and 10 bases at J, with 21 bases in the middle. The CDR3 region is CASSHAGQGDDEQFF. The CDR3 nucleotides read TGTGCCAGCAGCCACGCGGGGCAGGGTGATGACGAGCAGTTCTTC.

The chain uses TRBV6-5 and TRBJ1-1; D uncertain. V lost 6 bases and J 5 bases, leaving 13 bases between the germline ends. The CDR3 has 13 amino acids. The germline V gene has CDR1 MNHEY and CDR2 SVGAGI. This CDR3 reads CASRRGRGTEAFF. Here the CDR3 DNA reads TGTGCCAGCAGGCGAGGTCGGGGTACTGAAGCTTTCTTT.

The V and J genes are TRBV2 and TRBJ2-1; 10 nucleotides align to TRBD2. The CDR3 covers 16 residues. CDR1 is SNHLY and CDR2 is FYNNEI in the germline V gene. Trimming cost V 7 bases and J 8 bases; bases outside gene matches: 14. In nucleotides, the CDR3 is TGTGCCAGCAAATCAGTAGCGGGAGGACCGTCCGATGAGCAGTTCTTC. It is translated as CASKSVAGGPSDEQFF.

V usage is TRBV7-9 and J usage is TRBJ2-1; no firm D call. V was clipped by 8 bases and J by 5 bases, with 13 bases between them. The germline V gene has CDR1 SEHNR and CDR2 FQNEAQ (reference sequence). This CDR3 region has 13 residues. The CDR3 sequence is CASVLHSDNEQFF. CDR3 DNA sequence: TGTGCCAGCGTCCTCCACAGCGACAATGAGCAGTTCTTC.

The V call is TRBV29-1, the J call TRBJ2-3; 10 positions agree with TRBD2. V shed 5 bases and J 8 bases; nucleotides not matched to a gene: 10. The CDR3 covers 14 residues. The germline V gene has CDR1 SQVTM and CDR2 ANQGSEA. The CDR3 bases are TGCAGCGTTACCGCTAGCGGGGGTGTGGGTACGCAGTATTTT. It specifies CSVTASGGVGTQYF.

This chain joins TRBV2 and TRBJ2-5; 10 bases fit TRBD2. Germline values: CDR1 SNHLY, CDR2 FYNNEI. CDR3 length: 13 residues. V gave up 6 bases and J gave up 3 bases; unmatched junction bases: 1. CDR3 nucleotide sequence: TGTGCCAGCAGCGGACTAGCGGAAGAGACCCAGTACTTC. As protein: CASSGLAEETQYF. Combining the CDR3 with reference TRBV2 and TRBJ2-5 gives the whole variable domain EPEVTQTPSHQVTQMGQEVILRCVPISNHLYFYWYRQILGQKVEFLVSFYNNEISEKSEIFDDQFSVERPDGSNFTLKIRSTKLEDSAMYFCASSGLAEETQYFGPGTRLLVL.

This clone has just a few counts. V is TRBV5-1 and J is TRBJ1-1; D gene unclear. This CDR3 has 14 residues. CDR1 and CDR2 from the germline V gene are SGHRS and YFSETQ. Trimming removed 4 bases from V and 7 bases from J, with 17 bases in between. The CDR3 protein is CASSPYLGSDEAFF. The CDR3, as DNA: TGCGCCAGCAGCCCCTACCTTGGATCGGATGAAGCTTTCTTT.

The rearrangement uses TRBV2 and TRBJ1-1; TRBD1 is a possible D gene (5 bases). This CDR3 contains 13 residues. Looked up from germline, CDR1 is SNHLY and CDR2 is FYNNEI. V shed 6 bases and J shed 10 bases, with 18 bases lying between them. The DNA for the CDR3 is TGTGCCAGCAGCCGAGACATGGGGCGCGGAGCTTTCTTT. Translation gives CASSRDMGRGAFF.

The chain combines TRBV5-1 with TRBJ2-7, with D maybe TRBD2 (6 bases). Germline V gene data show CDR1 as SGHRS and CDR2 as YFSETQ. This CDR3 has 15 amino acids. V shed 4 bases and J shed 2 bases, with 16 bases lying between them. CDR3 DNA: TGCGCCAGCAGCCGGGGGAGTCGGTATACCTACGAGCAGTACTTC. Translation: CASSRGSRYTYEQYF.

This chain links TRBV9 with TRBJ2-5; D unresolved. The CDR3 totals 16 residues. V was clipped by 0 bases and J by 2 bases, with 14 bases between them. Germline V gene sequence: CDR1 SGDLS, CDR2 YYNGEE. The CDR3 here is CASSVAGVNTQETQYF. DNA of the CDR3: TGTGCCAGCAGCGTAGCTGGGGTGAATACGCAAGAGACCCAGTACTTC.

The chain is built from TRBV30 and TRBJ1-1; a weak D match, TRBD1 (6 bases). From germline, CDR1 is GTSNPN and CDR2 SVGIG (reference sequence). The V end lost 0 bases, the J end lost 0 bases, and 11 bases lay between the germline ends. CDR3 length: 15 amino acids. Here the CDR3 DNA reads TGTGCCTGGAGTGTCGGGGGGCACATGAACACTGAAGCTTTCTTT. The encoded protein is CAWSVGGHMNTEAFF.

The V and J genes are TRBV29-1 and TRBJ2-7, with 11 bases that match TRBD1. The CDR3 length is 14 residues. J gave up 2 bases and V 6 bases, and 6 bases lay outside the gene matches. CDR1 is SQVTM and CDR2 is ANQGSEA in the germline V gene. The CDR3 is CSVTGTGGTYEQYF. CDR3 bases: TGCAGCGTAACCGGGACAGGGGGGACCTACGAGCAGTACTTC.

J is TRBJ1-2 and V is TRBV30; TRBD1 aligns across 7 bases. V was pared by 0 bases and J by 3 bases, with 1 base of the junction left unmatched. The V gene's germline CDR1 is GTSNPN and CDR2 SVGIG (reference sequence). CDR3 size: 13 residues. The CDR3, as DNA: TGTGCCTGGAGTGTAACAGGGGACTATGGCTACACCTTC. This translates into CAWSVTGDYGYTF.

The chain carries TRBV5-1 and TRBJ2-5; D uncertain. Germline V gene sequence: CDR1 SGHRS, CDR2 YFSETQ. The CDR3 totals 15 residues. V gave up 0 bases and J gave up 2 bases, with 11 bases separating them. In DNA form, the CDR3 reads TGCGCCAGCAGCTTGGATCATACACCGCAAGAGACCCAGTACTTC. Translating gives CASSLDHTPQETQYF.

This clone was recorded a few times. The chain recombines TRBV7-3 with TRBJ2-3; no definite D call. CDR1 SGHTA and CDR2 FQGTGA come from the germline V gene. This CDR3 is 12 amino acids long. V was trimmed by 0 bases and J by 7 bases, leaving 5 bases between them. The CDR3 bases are TGTGCCAGCAGCTTAACGGGTTATACGCAGTATTTT. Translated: CASSLTGYTQYF.

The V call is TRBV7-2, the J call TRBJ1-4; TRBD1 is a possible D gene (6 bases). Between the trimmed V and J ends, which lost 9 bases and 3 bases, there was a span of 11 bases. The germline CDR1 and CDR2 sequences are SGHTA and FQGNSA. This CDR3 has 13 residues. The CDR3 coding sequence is TGTGCCAGTTCGGGGGGGCCTAATGAAAAACTGTTTTTT. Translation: CASSGGPNEKLFF.